These 14 T cell receptor beta chains share one sample of origin, sequenced in a study of monozygotic twins with inflammatory bowel disease. TCRdb reprocessed the 5' RACE reads; each CDR3 protein has one entry and no DNA is given. In total, the table holds fewer than 550,000 distinct CDR3 sequences. The sample comprised blood. The origin of the receptors is a human donor with ulcerative colitis or Crohn's disease, or a healthy co-twin of an affected twin (not recorded which).

The rearrangement links TRBV27 to TRBJ2-1; checking the TCRdb D call of TRBD2 is not possible without DNA. This CDR3 contains 16 residues. Per the germline V gene, CDR1 is MNHEY and CDR2 is SMNVEV (reference sequence). The CDR3 protein is CASSLGLADPYNEQFF.

The chain carries TRBV20-1 and TRBJ2-2; the TCRdb D gene call, TRBD1, has no DNA to confirm it. This CDR3 has 14 residues. Germline V lookup: CDR1 DFQATT, CDR2 SNEGSKA (reference sequence). CDR3 sequence: CSAGQGGYTGELFF.

The rearrangement joins TRBV29-1 to TRBJ1-5; the TCRdb D gene call, TRBD1, has no DNA to confirm it. CDR3 length: 14 amino acids. Germline values: CDR1 SQVTM, CDR2 ANQGSEA. The chain's CDR3 is CSVVGTGDNQPQHF.

J is TRBJ1-1 and V is TRBV5-6. The CDR3 runs to 14 residues. Germline V gene lookup returns CDR1 SGHDT and CDR2 YYEEEE. The CDR3 region is CASSLIRVGTEAFF.

The gene calls are TRBV12-3 or TRBV12-4 and TRBJ2-5; TCRdb picks TRBD1, but there is no DNA to check that call. This CDR3 contains 13 residues. This chain's CDR3 is CASTRGVAETQYF.

The rearrangement joins TRBV29-1 to TRBJ1-2; there is no DNA to check the TCRdb D call of TRBD1. The CDR3 is 13 residues long. Germline CDR1 SQVTM, CDR2 ANQGSEA. This CDR3 is CSVPDIEFYGYTF.

The gene calls are TRBV7-2 and TRBJ2-3; TCRdb proposes TRBD2, but this gene call is untestable without DNA. CDR3 size: 15 residues. Per the germline V gene, CDR1 is SGHTA and CDR2 is FQGNSA. The CDR3 is CASSSERGGWDTQYF.

The J gene is TRBJ1-1, the V gene TRBV18; the D call of TRBD1 rests on TCRdb alone, since no DNA is present to check it. Germline CDR1 and CDR2: KGHSH and LQKENI. This CDR3 has 14 residues. CDR3 loop: CASSSAHKGTEAFF.

The V call is TRBV2, the J call TRBJ1-5; TCRdb's D gene call, TRBD1, goes unchecked for lack of DNA. CDR1 and CDR2 (germline): SNHLY, FYNNEI. The CDR3 contains 14 residues. CDR3 protein: CASSGNRGDQPQHF. The full variable domain, completed using reference TRBV2 and TRBJ1-5, is EPEVTQTPSHQVTQMGQEVILRCVPISNHLYFYWYRQILGQKVEFLVSFYNNEISEKSEIFDDQFSVERPDGSNFTLKIRSTKLEDSAMYFCASSGNRGDQPQHFGDGTRLSIL.

The V gene is TRBV7-2, the J gene TRBJ2-1; there is no DNA to check the TCRdb D call of TRBD1. Germline CDR1 reads SGHTA; CDR2 reads FQGNSA. This CDR3 spans 14 amino acids. The CDR3 protein is CASSLRGQFNEQFF.

The rearrangement joins TRBV11-2 to TRBJ2-7. Germline assignment: CDR1 SGHAT and CDR2 FQNNGV. This CDR3 comprises 11 residues. The CDR3 sequence is CAAGSSYEQYF.

This rearrangement joins TRBV6-2 or TRBV6-3 to TRBJ2-1; no DNA is available, so the TRBD2 call from TCRdb remains unchecked. CDR3 length: 13 amino acids. Germline values: CDR1 MNHEY, CDR2 SVGEGT. This CDR3 reads CASTESRGSEQFF.

V is TRBV7-8 and J is TRBJ2-2; TCRdb gives TRBD1 as the D gene, but with no DNA this cannot be confirmed. Germline values: CDR1 SGHVS, CDR2 FQNEAQ. The length of the CDR3 is 15 residues. The CDR3 sequence: CASSQTGLLTGELFF.

The chain combines TRBV7-3 with TRBJ2-3. The CDR3 runs 13 residues. The V gene's germline CDR1 is SGHTA and CDR2 FQGTGA. The CDR3 is CASSLFGGDTQYF.